Below, one TCR beta chain is given with its context. Its antigen is not known. Primers for the PCR totalled 60 Vbeta and 13 Jbeta. In the study's own analysis: Per a later analysis, the number of unique TCR beta chains was roughly 80 million, of which about 11 million were shared. Here immunoSEQ multiplex PCR was the method, and the copy in TCRdb shows in-frame clones only, minus some. Clone size and V and J calls were adopted from that table, with D and trimming inferred from the DNA. The data contain around 240,000 clones, about 81% of them singletons. This record belongs to a study of cytomegalovirus exposure and HLA in healthy donors. Study context: Unique TCRs numbering some 80 million, obtained from HLA-typed donors, made up an early data release.

Study-level results: It was reported in a later analysis that an Asian-associated ancestry cluster showed fewer N-insertions than the roughly 670-donor mean. Earlier results showed most TCR beta V segments being productive about 87% or about 30% of the time.

The length of the CDR3 is 13 residues. After removal of 4 bases from V and 6 bases from J, the junction contained 6 bases not matched to a gene. Germline CDR1 is SQVTM and CDR2 is ANQGSEA. The sequenced sample consisted of PBMCs. This TCR was recovered from a woman aged 35 to 49 in good health and CMV-seropositive. This rearrangement joins TRBV29-1 to TRBJ1-2; TRBD1 matches at 9 bases. The CDR3 nucleotides read TGCAGCGTTGCTAACAGGGGGCTAGATGGCTACACCTTC. Protein: CSVANRGLDGYTF.